This entry features one TCR beta chain sequence. Its antigen is not known. Recent acute infections and vaccinations were absent in the healthy HIV-negative adult donors. Deep level was the assay's run setting. As originally analysed: ImmunoSEQ gave junction-only sequences without quality scores, so filtering differed. Data came from immunoSEQ multiplex PCR; TCRdb stores just in-frame clones and leaves some out. D and trimming were read from the DNA, whereas the V and J calls and clone size are those reported in that table. The table has a few hundred thousand clones, roughly three quarters seen once. The data were taken from a study of shared clonotypes between healthy human individuals. Study-wide points: Only a few donors were included, so the genetic and exposure-history diversity represented was limited.

The junction had 14 bases not matched to a gene; V was cut back by 7 bases and J by 10 bases. CDR3 length: 14 amino acids. Germline loops: CDR1 MDHEN, CDR2 SYDVKM. Sequenced: PBMCs. This clonotype was obtained from a woman in her thirties or forties in good health. Some clones in this sample may be carry-over from other donors' samples. This chain uses TRBV28 with TRBJ1-1; 8 bases map to TRBD1. The CDR3 sequence: CASTVPSDRAGAFF. CDR3 coding DNA: TGTGCCAGCACCGTACCCTCGGACAGGGCGGGAGCTTTCTTT.